The present entry profiles one T cell receptor (beta chain) with its context. Authors' analysis steps: Counts of nucleated cells, estimated from reference gene primer amplification, were obtained. The method was immunoSEQ multiplex PCR; TCRdb's version includes in-frame clones alone and lacks a portion of them. The DNA was the basis for D and trimming; V, J and clone size are from that table. The sample includes fewer than 35,000 clones, approximately 91% of them seen just once. This record comes from a study of blood T cell repertoires in COVID-19. Study as a whole: The United States, Italy and Spain provided the acute and convalescent COVID-19 samples. PBMCs, B-cell-depleted T cells, or T cells were the source of the cDNA or gDNA that made up the material.

The CDR3 is 15 amino acids. The V gene's germline CDR1 is SGHRS and CDR2 YFSETQ. V shed 4 bases, J shed 3 bases, and the junction held 8 bases outside the gene matches. This chain joins TRBV5-1 and TRBJ1-1; TRBD1 agrees at 8 bases. The sequenced sample was peripheral blood. This TCR came from a man in his 70s with active COVID-19. CDR3: CASSPFTGGDTEAFF. CDR3 nucleotides: TGCGCCAGCAGCCCTTTTACAGGGGGGGACACTGAAGCTTTCTTT.